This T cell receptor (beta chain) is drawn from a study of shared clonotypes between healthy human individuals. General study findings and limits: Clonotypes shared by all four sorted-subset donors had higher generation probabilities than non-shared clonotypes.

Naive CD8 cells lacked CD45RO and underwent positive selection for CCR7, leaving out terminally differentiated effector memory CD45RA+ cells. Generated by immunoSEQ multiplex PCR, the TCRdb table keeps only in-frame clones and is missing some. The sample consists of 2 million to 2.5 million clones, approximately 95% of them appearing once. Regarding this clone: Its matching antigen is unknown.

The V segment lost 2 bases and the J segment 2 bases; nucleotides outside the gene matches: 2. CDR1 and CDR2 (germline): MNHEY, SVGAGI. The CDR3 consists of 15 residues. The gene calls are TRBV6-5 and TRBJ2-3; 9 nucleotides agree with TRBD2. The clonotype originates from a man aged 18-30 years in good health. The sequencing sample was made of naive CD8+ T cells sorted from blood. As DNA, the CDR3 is TGTGCCAGCAGTTACCTAGCGGGATACACAGATACGCAGTATTTT. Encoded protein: CASSYLAGYTDTQYF.